Sequencing of this TCR beta chain was carried out in a study of T cell responses to AZD1222 COVID-19 vaccine. Generated by immunoSEQ multiplex PCR, the TCRdb table keeps only in-frame clones and is missing some. The sample lists around 100,000 clones, about 80% occurring once. The CDR3 runs 14 residues. The V gene lost 4 bases and the J gene lost 4 bases, with 13 bases spanning the gap. Germline CDR1 ENHRY, CDR2 SYGVKD. The sequence derives from an adult in good health. This rearrangement joins TRBV10-3 to TRBJ2-5; no firm D call. The input for sequencing was peripheral blood, taken on day 0 of AZD1222 vaccination. In nucleotides, the CDR3 is TGTGCCATCAGTGGTTGGTTGGGTAGAGAGACCCAGTACTTC. It yields the protein CAISGWLGRETQYF.